Listed here is a single TCR beta chain. Its antigen has not been determined. Base quality data are lacking; no much larger clone is found one base away. The data derive from a study of regulatory T cells after allogeneic stem cell transplantation listed by TCRdb under 2018. Looking at the study overall: Patients were grouped by whether acute graft-versus-host disease developed within 100 days after stem cell transplantation. CD4+CD25+CD127- regulatory T cells were obtained from patient PBMCs by means of fluorescence-activated cell sorting. Conventional CD4+ T cells defined as CD4+CD25+/-CD127+ were also sorted and TCR-sequenced for comparison in the study. The regulatory T-cell TCR repertoire after allogeneic stem cell transplantation was compared between patients with and without acute graft-versus-host disease. Study-wide findings and limitations: In non-GvHD patients, the top 10 regulatory T-cell clones took up a significantly larger share of the repertoire, which suggests that presumably allo-specific protective clones had expanded. No regulatory T-cell clones were shared by all patients, and sorted cell numbers did not correlate significantly with the inverse Simpson index. Compared with patients who had graft-versus-host disease, patients without the disease had a regulatory T-cell TCR repertoire that was more focused and less diverse. Whether or not patients had graft-versus-host disease, conventional CD4+ T-cell repertoire diversity showed no significant difference. Because the patient sample size was small, the findings needed validation in a larger cohort.

The sample's time point label, decoded: 30 days after allogeneic hematopoietic stem cell transplantation. At 30 days after allogeneic hematopoietic stem cell transplantation, peripheral blood mononuclear cells were collected from the patients. From its cysteine to its phenylalanine, the CDR3 spans 12 amino acids. The kept DNA is CDR3 alone, 36 bases in frame from the first base. Trimming takes 6 bases from V and 0 bases from J, and the germline ends sit 5 bases apart. The run used an Illumina MiSeq. After the RNA was reverse transcribed with the SMARTer RACE cDNA Amplification kit, the TCR beta CDR3 region was amplified. The RNeasy Mini Kit was used to extract RNA from the sorted cells. Illumina paired-end sequencing was applied to the TCR beta amplicons. Processing in the source paper ran as follows. TCR repertoire analysis used MiXCR, VDJtools and the tcR R package. Diversity was quantified with the inverse Simpson index, and clones were binned as rare, small, medium or expanded by repertoire proportion. The public reads were reanalyzed by TCRdb: fastp trimming at Q25, MiXCR alignment, in-frame beta chains only. One record per CDR3 amino acid sequence lists the most common genes and DNA. The V and J calls, along with clone size, are taken from TCRdb and not from the paper's own processing. The sample table shows 4,000 to 5,000 distinct CDR3 sequences, and around 95% are seen once. Together, the top ten hold approximately 40% of the sample.

The chain was built from TRBV12-3 or TRBV12-4 and TRBJ1-2, with the D gene uncertain. This receptor was obtained from a human patient who had an allogeneic stem cell transplant, so the T cells may come from the graft donor. The sequencing here drew on sorted CD4+ T cells from blood (whether regulatory or conventional is not recorded), taken 30 days after allogeneic stem cell transplant. The encoded CDR3 is CASSAANYGYTF. The nucleotide sequence is TGTGCCAGCAGCGCAGCTAACTATGGCTACACCTTC.